Sequencing of this TCR beta chain was carried out in a study of blood T cell repertoires in COVID-19. A single count supports this clone. Assay: immunoSEQ multiplex PCR; the TCRdb copy retains only in-frame clones and omits some. The sample includes over 100,000 clones, roughly 88% of them seen just once. The CDR3 is 11 residues long. V was trimmed by 6 bases and J by 5 bases, leaving 10 bases between them. CDR1 is DFQATT and CDR2 is SNEGSKA in the germline V gene (reference sequence). This sequence was found in a man between 40 and 49 years old with acute or convalescent COVID-19. The chain combines TRBV20-1 with TRBJ1-1, with D unclear. The sequenced material came from peripheral blood. The CDR3 bases are TGCAGTGCACCACCCGGGACTGAAGCTTTCTTT. Translated, it gives CSAPPGTEAFF.